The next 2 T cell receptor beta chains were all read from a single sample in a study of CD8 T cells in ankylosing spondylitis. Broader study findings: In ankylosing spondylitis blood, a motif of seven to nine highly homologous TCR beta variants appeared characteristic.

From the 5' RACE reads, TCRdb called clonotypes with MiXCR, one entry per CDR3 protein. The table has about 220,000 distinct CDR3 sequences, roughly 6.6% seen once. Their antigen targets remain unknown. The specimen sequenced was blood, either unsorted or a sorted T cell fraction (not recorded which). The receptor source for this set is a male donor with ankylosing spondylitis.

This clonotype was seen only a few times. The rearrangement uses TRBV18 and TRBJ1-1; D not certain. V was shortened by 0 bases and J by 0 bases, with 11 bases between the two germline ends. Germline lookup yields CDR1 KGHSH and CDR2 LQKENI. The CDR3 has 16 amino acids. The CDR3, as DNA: TGTGCCAGCTCACCACCGATGGTCGGAATGAACACTGAAGCTTTCTTT. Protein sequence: CASSPPMVGMNTEAFF.

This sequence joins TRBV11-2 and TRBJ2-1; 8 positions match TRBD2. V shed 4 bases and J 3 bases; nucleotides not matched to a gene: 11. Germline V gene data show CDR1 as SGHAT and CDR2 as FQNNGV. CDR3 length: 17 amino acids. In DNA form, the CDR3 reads TGTGCCAGCAGCTCCCGCTGGAGCGGGAGCGACTACAATGAGCAGTTCTTC. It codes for CASSSRWSGSDYNEQFF.